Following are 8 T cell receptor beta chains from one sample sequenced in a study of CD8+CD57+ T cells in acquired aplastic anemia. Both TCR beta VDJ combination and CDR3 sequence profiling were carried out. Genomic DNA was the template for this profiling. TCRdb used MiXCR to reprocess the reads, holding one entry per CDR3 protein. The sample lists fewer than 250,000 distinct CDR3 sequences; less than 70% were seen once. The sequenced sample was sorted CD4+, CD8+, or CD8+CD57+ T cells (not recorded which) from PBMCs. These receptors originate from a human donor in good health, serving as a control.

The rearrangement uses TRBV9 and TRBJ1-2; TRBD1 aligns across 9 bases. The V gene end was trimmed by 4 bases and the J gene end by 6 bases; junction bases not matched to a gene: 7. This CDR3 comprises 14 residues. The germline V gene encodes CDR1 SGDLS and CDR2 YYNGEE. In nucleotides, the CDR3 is TGTGCCAGCAGCTTGGCCGGGACAGGGAATGGCTACACCTTC. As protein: CASSLAGTGNGYTF.

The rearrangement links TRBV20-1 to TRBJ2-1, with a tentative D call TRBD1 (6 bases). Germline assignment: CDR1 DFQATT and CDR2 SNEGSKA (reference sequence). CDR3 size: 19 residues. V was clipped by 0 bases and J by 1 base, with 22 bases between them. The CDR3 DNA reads TGCAGTGCTAGAGATCTAAAGGTTGGGGGCGCGGATTCCTACAATGAGCAGTTCTTC. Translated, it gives CSARDLKVGGADSYNEQFF.

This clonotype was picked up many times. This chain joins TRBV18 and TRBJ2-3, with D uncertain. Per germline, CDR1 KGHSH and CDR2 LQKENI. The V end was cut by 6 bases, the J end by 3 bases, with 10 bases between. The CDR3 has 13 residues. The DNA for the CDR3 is TGTGCCAGCTCGCACCCTGTAACAGATACGCAGTATTTT. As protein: CASSHPVTDTQYF.

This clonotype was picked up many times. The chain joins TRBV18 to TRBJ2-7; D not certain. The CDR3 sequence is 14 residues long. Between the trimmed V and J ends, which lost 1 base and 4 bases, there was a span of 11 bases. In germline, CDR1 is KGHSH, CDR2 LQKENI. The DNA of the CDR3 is TGTGCCAGCTCACCACTTGGCCCTACTTACGAGCAGTACTTC. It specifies CASSPLGPTYEQYF.

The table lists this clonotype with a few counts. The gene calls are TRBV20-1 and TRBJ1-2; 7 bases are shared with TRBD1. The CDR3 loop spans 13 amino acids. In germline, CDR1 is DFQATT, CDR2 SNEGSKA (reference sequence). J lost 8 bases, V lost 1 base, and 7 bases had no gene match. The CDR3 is CSARVDRVRGYTF. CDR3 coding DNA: TGCAGTGCTAGAGTAGACAGGGTGCGAGGCTACACCTTC.

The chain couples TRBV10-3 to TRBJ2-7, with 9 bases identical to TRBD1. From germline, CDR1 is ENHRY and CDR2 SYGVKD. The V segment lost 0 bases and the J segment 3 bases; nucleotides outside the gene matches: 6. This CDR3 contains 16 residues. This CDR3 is CAISESTGTGRYEQYF. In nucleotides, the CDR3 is TGTGCCATCAGTGAGTCCACCGGGACAGGGCGCTACGAGCAGTACTTC.

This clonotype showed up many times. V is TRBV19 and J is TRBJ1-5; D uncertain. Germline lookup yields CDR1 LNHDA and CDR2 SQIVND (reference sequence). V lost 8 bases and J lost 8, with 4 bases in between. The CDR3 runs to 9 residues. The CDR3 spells CASLKPQHF. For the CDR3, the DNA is TGTGCCAGTCTCAAGCCCCAGCATTTT.

The CDR3 spells CAISDLVSGGRDNEQFF. The DNA for the CDR3 is TGTGCCATCAGTGACTTGGTTAGCGGGGGACGTGACAATGAGCAGTTCTTC. V is TRBV10-3 and J is TRBJ2-1; 9 nucleotides match TRBD2. CDR3 size: 17 residues. From germline, CDR1 is ENHRY and CDR2 SYGVKD. Germline trimming cut 3 bases from V and 5 bases from J; bases unmatched to any gene: 11.